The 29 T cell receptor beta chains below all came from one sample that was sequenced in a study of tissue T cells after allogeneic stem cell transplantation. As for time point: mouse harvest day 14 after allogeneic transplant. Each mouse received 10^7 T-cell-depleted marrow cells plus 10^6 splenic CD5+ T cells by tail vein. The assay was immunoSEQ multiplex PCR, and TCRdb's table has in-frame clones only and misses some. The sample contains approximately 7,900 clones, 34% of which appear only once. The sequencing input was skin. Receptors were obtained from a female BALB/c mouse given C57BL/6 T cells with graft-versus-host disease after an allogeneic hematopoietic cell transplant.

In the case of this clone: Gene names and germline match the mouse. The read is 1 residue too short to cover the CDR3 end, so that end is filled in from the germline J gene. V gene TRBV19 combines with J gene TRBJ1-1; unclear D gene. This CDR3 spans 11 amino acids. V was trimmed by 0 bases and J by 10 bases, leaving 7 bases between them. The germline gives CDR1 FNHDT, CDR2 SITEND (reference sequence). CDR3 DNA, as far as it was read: TGTGCCAGCAGTATAGGGGAAGGAGTCTTC. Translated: CASSIGEGVF. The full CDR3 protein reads CASSIGEGVFF.

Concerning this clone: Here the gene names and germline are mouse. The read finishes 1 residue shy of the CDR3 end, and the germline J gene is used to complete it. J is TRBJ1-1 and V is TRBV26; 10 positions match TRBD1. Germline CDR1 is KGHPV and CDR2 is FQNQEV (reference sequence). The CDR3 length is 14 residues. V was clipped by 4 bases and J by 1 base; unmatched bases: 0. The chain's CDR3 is CASSRDRGNTEVFF. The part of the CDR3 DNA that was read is TGTGCCAGCAGTCGGGACAGGGGAAACACAGAAGTCTTC.

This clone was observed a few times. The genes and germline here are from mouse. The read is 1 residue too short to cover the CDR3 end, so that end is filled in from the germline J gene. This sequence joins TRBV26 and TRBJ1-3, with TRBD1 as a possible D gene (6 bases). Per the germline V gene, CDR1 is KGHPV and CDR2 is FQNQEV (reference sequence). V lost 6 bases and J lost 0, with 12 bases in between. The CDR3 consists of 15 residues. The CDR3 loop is CASSPGQISGNTLYF. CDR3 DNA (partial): TGTGCCAGCAGCCCGGGACAAATTTCTGGAAATACGCTCTAT.

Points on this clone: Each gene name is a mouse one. The sequenced CDR3 bases are TGTGCCAGCAGTCTGAACTGGGGGGGCGCTGAACAGTAC. It encodes CASSLNWGGAEQY. The whole CDR3 sequence reads CASSLNWGGAEQYF. This sequence joins TRBV26 and TRBJ2-7; TRBD2 matches 11 bases. Read data end 1 residue before the CDR3 end; the end is taken from the germline J gene. Losses at the gene ends were 2 bases for V and 6 bases for J; bases not matched to a gene: 3. The CDR3 totals 14 residues. The germline V gene encodes CDR1 KGHPV and CDR2 FQNQEV (reference sequence). The full variable domain, with the rest looked up from reference TRBV26 and TRBJ2-7, is NSKVIQTPRYLVKGQGQKAKMRCIPEKGHPVVFWYQQNKNNEFKFLINFQNQEVLQQIDMTEKRFSAECPSNSPCSLEIQSSEAGDSALYLCASSLNWGGAEQYFGPGTRLTVL.

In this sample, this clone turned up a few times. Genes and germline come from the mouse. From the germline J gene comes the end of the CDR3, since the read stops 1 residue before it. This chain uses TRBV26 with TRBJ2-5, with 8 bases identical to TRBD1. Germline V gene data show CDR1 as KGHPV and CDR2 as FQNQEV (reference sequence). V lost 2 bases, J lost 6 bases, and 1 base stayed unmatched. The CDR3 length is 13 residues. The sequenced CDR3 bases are TGTGCCAGCAGTCTGCGACAGGGGGACACCCAGTAC. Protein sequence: CASSLRQGDTQY. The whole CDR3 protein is CASSLRQGDTQYF.

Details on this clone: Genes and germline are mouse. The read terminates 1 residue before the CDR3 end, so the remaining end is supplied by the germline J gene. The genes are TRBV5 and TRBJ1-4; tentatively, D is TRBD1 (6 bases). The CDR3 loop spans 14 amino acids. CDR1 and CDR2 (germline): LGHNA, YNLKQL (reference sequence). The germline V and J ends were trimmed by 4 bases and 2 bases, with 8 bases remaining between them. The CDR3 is CASSPGHSNERLFF. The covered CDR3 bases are TGTGCCAGCAGCCCGGGACACTCCAACGAAAGATTATTT.

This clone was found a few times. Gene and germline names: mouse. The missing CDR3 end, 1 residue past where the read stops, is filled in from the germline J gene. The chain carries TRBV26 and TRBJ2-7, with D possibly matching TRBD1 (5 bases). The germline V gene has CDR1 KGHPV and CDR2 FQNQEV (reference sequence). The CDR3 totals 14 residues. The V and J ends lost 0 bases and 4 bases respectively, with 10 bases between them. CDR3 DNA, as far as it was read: TGTGCCAGCAGTCTGTCCATTCGACAGTATGAACAGTAC. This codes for CASSLSIRQYEQY. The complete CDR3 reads CASSLSIRQYEQYF.

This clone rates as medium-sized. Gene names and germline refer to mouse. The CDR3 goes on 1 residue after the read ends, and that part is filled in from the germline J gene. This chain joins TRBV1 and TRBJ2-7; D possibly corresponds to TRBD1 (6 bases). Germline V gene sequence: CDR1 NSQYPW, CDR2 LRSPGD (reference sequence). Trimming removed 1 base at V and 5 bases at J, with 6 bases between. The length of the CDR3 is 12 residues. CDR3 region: CTCSAAGDEQYF. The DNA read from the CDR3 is TGCACCTGCAGTGCAGCAGGGGATGAACAGTAC.

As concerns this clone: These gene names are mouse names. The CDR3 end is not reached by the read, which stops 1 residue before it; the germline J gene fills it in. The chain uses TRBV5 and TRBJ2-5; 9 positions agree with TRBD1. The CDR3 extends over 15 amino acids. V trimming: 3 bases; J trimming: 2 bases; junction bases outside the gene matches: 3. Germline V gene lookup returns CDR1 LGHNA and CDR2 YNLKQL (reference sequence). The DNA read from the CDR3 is TGTGCCAGCAGCCATAACAGGGGGCTCCAAGACACCCAGTAC. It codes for CASSHNRGLQDTQY. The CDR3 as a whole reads CASSHNRGLQDTQYF.

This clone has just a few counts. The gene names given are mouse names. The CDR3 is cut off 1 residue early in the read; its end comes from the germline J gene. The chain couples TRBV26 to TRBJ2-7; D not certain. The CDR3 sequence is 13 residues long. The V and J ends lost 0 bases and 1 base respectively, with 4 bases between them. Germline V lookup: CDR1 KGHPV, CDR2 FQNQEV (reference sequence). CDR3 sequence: CASSLSQSYEQYF. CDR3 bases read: TGTGCCAGCAGTCTGTCGCAGTCCTATGAACAGTAC.

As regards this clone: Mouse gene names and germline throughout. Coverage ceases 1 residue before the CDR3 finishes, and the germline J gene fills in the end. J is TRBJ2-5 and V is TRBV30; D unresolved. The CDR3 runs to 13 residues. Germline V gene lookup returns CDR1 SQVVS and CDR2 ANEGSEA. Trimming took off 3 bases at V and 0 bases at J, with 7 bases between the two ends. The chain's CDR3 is CSSSWVNQDTQYF. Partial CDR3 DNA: TGTAGTTCTAGTTGGGTTAACCAAGACACCCAGTAC.

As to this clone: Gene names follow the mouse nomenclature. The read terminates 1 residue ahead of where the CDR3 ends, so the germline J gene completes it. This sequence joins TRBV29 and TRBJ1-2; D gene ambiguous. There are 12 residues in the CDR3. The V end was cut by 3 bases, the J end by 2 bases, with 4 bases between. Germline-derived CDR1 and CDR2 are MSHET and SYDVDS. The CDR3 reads CASSLGNSDYTF. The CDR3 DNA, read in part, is TGTGCTAGCAGTTTGGGGAACTCCGACTACACC. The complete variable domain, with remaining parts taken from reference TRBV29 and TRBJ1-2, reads DMKVTQMPRYLIKRMGENVLLECGQDMSHETMYWYRQDPGLGLQLIYISYDVDSNSEGDIPKGYRVSRKKREHFSLILDSAKTNQTSVYFCASSLGNSDYTFGSGTRLLVI.

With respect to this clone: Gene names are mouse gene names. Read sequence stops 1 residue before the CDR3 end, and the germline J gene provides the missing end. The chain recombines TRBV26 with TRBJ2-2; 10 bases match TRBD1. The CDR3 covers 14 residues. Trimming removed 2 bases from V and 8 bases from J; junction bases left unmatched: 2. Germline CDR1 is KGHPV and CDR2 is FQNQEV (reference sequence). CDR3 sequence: CASSLGQGGGQLYF. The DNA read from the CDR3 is TGTGCCAGCAGTCTGGGACAGGGGGGAGGGCAGCTCTAC.

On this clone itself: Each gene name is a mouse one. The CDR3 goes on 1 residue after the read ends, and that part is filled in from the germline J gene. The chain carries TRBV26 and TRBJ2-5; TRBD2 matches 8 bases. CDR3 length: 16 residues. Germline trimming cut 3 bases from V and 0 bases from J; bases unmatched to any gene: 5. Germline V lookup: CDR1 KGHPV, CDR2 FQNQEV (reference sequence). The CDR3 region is CASSLWDWFNQDTQYF. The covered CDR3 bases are TGTGCCAGCAGTCTATGGGACTGGTTTAACCAAGACACCCAGTAC.

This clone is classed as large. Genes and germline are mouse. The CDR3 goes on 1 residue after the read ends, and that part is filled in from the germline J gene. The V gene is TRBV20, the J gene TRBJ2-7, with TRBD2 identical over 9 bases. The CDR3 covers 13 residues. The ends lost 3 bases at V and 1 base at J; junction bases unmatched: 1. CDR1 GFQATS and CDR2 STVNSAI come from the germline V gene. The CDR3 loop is CGASLGGSYEQYF. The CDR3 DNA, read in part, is TGTGGTGCTAGTCTGGGGGGGTCCTATGAACAGTAC. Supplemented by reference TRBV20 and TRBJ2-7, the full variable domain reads GALVYQYPRRTICKSGTSMRMECQAVGFQATSVAWYRQSPQKTFELIALSTVNSAIKYEQNFTQEKFPISHPNLSFSSMTVLNAYLEDRGLYLCGASLGGSYEQYFGPGTRLTVL.

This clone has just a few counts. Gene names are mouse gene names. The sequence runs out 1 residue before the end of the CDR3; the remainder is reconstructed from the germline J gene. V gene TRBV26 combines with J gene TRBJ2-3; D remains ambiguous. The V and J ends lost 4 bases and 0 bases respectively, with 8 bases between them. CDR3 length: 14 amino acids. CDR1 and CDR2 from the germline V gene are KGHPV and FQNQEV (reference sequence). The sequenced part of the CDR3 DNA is TGTGCCAGCAGTCGAGGGTCTAGTGCAGAAACGCTGTAT. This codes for CASSRGSSAETLY. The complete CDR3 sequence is CASSRGSSAETLYF.

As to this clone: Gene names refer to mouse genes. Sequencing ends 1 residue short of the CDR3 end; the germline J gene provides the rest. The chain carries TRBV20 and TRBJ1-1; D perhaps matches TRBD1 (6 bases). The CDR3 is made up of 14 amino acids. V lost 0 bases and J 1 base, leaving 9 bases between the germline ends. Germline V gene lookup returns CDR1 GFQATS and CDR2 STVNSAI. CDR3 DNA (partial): TGTGGTGCTAGGGAACAGGGAGGAAACACAGAAGTCTTC. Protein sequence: CGAREQGGNTEVF. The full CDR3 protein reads CGAREQGGNTEVFF. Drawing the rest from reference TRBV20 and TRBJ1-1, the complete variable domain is GALVYQYPRRTICKSGTSMRMECQAVGFQATSVAWYRQSPQKTFELIALSTVNSAIKYEQNFTQEKFPISHPNLSFSSMTVLNAYLEDRGLYLCGAREQGGNTEVFFGKGTRLTVV.

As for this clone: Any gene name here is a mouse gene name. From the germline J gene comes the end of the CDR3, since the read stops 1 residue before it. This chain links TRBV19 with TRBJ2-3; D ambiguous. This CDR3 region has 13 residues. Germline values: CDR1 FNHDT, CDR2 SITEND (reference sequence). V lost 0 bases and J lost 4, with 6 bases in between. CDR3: CASSIGQTETLYF. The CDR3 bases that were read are TGTGCCAGCAGTATAGGGCAGACAGAAACGCTGTAT.

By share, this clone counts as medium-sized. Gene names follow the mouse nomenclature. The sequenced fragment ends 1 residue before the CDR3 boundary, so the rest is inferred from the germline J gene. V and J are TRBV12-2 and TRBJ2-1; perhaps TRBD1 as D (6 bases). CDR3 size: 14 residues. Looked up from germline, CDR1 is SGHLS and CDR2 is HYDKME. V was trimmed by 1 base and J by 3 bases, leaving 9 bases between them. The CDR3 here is CASSLGQLYAEQFF. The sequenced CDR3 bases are TGTGCCAGCTCTCTGGGACAACTCTATGCTGAGCAGTTC. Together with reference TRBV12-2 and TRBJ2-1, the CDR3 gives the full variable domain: NSGVVQSPRYIIKGKGERSILKCIPISGHLSVAWYQQTQGQELKFFIQHYDKMERDKGNLPSRFSVQQFDDYHSEMNMSALELEDSAVYFCASSLGQLYAEQFFGPGTRLTVL.

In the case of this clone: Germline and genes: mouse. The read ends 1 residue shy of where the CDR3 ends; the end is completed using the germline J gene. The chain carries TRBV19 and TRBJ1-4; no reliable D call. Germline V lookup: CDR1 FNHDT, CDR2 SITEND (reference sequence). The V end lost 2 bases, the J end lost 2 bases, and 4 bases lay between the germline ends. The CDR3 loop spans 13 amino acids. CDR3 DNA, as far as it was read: TGTGCCAGCAGTATTAGCTCCAACGAAAGATTATTT. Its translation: CASSISSNERLF. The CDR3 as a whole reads CASSISSNERLFF.

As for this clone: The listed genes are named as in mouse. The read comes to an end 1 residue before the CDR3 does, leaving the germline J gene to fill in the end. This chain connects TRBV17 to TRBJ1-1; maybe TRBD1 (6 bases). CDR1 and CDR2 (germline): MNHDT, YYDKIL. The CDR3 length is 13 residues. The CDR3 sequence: CALQGKGNTEVFF. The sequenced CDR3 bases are TGTGCCCTCCAGGGGAAAGGGAACACAGAAGTCTTC.

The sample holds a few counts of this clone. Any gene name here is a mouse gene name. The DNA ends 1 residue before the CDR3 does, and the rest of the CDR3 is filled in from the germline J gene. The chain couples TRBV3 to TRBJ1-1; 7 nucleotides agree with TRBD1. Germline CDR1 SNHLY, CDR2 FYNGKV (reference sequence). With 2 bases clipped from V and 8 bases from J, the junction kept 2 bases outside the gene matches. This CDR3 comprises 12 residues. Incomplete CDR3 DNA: TGTGCCAGCAGCTTACCCAGGGGGGAAGTCTTC. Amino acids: CASSLPRGEVF. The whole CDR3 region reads CASSLPRGEVFF. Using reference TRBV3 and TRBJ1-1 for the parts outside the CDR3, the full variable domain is GPKVLQIPSHQIIDMGQMVTLNCDPVSNHLYFYWYKQILGQQMEFLVNFYNGKVMEKSKLFKDQFSVERPDGSYFTLKIQPTALEDSAVYFCASSLPRGEVFFGKGTRLTVV.

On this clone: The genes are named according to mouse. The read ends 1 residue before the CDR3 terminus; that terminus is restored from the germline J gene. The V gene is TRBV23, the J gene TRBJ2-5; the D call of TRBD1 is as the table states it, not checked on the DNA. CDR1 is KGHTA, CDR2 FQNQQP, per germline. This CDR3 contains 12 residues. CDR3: CSSNGREDTQYF. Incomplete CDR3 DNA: TGCTCCAGCAACGGCAGGGAAGACACCCAGTAC.

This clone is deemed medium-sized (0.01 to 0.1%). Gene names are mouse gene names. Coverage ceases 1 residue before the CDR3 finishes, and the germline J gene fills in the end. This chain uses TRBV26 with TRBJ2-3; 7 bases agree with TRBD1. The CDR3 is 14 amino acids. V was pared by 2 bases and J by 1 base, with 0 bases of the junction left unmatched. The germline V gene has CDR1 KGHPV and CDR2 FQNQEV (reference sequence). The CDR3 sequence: CASSLQGGAETLYF. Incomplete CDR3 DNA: TGTGCCAGCAGTCTGCAGGGGGGTGCAGAAACGCTGTAT.

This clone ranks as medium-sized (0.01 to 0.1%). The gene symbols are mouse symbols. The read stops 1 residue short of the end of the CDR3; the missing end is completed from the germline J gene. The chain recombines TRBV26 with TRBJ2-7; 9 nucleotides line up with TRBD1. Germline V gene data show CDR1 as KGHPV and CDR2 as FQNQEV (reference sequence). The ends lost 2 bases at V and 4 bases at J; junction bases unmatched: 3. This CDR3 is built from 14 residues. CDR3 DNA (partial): TGTGCCAGCAGTCTGGGGACAGGGAATTATGAACAGTAC. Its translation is CASSLGTGNYEQY. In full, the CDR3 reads CASSLGTGNYEQYF.

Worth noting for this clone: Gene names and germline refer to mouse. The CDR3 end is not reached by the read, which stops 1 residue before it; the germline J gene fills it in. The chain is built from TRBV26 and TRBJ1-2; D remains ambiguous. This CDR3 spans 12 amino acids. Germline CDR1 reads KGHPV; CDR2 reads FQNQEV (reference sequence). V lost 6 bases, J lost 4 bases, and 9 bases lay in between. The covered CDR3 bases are TGTGCCAGCAGCCCTCAAGGCTCCGACTACACC. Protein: CASSPQGSDYT. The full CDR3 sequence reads CASSPQGSDYTF. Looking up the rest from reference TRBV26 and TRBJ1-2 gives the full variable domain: NSKVIQTPRYLVKGQGQKAKMRCIPEKGHPVVFWYQQNKNNEFKFLINFQNQEVLQQIDMTEKRFSAECPSNSPCSLEIQSSEAGDSALYLCASSPQGSDYTFGSGTRLLVI.

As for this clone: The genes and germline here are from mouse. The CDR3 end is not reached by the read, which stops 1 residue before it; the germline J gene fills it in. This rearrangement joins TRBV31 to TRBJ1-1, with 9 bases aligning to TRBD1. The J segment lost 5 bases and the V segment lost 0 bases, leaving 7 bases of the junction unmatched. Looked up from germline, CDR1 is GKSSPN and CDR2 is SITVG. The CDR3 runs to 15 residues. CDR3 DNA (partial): TGTGCCTGGAGTCTGGGACAGGGAGGAGGGACAGAAGTCTTC. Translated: CAWSLGQGGGTEVF. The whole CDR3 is CAWSLGQGGGTEVFF.

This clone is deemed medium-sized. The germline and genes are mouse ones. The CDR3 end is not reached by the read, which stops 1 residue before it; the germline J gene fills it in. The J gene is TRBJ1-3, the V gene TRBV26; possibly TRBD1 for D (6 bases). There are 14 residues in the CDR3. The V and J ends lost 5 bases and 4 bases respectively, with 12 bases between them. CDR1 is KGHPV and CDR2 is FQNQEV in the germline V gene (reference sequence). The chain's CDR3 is CASSTQGFGNTLYF. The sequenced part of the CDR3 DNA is TGTGCCAGCAGTACACAGGGATTCGGAAATACGCTCTAT.

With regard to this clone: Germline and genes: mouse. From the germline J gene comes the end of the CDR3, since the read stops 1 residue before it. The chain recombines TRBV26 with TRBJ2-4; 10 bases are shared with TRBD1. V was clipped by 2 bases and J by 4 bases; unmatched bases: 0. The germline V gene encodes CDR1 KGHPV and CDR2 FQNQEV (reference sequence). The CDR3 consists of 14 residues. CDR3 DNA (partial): TGTGCCAGCAGTCTGGGGACAGGGGAAAACACCTTGTAC. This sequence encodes CASSLGTGENTLY. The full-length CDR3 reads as CASSLGTGENTLYF.